The 14 T cell receptor beta chains listed next were all sequenced from one sample in a study of cytotoxic CD8 clonotypes in ibrutinib-treated CLL. The repertoire was sequenced with immunoSEQ multiplex PCR; TCRdb's copy has only in-frame clones and lacks some. The repertoire holds some 50,000 clones, with around 52% as singletons. This material consisted of PBMCs, taken after 24 months of ibrutinib treatment. The receptor source for this set is a human donor with chronic lymphocytic leukemia.

This rearrangement joins TRBV5-1 to TRBJ1-1, with D possibly being TRBD1 (5 bases). V was shortened by 1 base and J by 1 base, with 11 bases between the two germline ends. The CDR3 loop spans 15 amino acids. Germline CDR1 reads SGHRS; CDR2 reads YFSETQ. CDR3 sequence: CASSLTGKPNTEAFF. CDR3 sequence (DNA): TGCGCCAGCAGCTTGACAGGTAAGCCGAACACTGAAGCTTTCTTT.

The rearrangement uses TRBV7-8 and TRBJ2-5; 11 bases are a match to TRBD1. The junction had 3 bases not matched to a gene; V was cut back by 5 bases and J by 4 bases. This CDR3 spans 14 amino acids. Germline lookup yields CDR1 SGHVS and CDR2 FQNEAQ. CDR3 nucleotides: TGTGCCAGCAGCCCCGGGACAGGGGGAGAGACCCAGTACTTC. The encoded protein is CASSPGTGGETQYF.

This clone was counted only a few times. The V call is TRBV29-1, the J call TRBJ2-5; TRBD1 is a possible D gene (6 bases). The CDR3 consists of 15 residues. Trimming removed 5 bases from V and 3 bases from J, with 19 bases in between. Germline V gene lookup returns CDR1 SQVTM and CDR2 ANQGSEA. The CDR3 loop is CSVRGTRGWEETQYF. In nucleotides, the CDR3 is TGCAGCGTTAGGGGCACCAGGGGCTGGGAAGAGACCCAGTACTTC. The full variable domain, with the rest looked up from reference TRBV29-1 and TRBJ2-5, is SAVISQKPSRDICQRGTSLTIQCQVDSQVTMMFWYRQQPGQSLTLIATANQGSEATYESGFVIDKFPISRPNLTFSTLTVSNMSPEDSSIYLCSVRGTRGWEETQYFGPGTRLLVL.

This chain connects TRBV5-1 to TRBJ1-2, with TRBD1 identical over 7 bases. The CDR3 has 15 amino acids. J was trimmed by 4 bases and V by 1 base; bases with no gene match: 7. The germline V gene encodes CDR1 SGHRS and CDR2 YFSETQ. The CDR3 region is CASSLRDSLGYGYTF. The DNA of the CDR3 is TGCGCCAGCAGCTTGAGGGACAGCCTTGGCTATGGCTACACCTTC.

The chain carries TRBV5-1 and TRBJ2-3, with D possibly being TRBD1 or TRBD2 (6 bases each). The CDR3 consists of 15 residues. Germline loops: CDR1 SGHRS, CDR2 YFSETQ. V was pared by 1 base and J by 0 bases, with 9 bases between. The CDR3 sequence: CASSLRGLSTDTQYF. The CDR3 DNA follows: TGCGCCAGCAGCTTGCGGGGGCTGAGCACAGATACGCAGTATTTT.

The chain has TRBV7-6 and TRBJ1-1; D perhaps matches TRBD1 (6 bases). Trimming cost V 5 bases and J 3 bases, with 22 bases left between them. The CDR3 has 17 residues. Germline V gene sequence: CDR1 SGHVS, CDR2 FNYEAQ. The CDR3 here is CASSLPPAGAWHTEAFF. The CDR3 coding sequence is TGTGCCAGCAGCCTTCCCCCAGCGGGGGCCTGGCACACTGAAGCTTTCTTT.

This clone was seen many times. The chain carries TRBV6-1 and TRBJ1-2; the match to TRBD1 covers 10 bases. CDR1 is MNHNS, CDR2 SASEGT, per germline. This CDR3 contains 15 residues. J was trimmed by 4 bases and V by 6 bases; bases with no gene match: 8. The CDR3 loop reads CASSSQGQGFYGYTF. The CDR3 DNA reads as TGTGCCAGCAGCAGCCAGGGACAGGGGTTCTATGGCTACACCTTC.

The chain links TRBV7-9 to TRBJ2-5; 7 bases line up with TRBD1. The CDR3 is 15 amino acids. CDR1 and CDR2 from the germline V gene are SEHNR and FQNEAQ (reference sequence). V lost 1 base and J lost 4; bases outside the gene matches: 6. DNA for the CDR3: TGTGCCAGCAGCTTAGACAGGGGTGTGATAGAGACCCAGTACTTC. Its translation is CASSLDRGVIETQYF. Full variable domain (outside the CDR3, taken from reference TRBV7-9 and TRBJ2-5): DTGVSQNPRHKITKRGQNVTFRCDPISEHNRLYWYRQTLGQGPEFLTYFQNEAQLEKSRLLSDRFSAERPKGSFSTLEIQRTEQGDSAMYLCASSLDRGVIETQYFGPGTRLLVL.

The chain is built from TRBV4-2 and TRBJ2-3; 9 bases map to TRBD1. Germline V lookup: CDR1 LGHNA, CDR2 YNFKEQ. With V trimmed by 2 bases and J by 3 bases, 15 bases remained unmatched. This CDR3 contains 19 residues. The CDR3 sequence is CASSQRRDRVEGGTDTQYF. DNA for the CDR3: TGTGCCAGCAGCCAACGCCGGGACAGGGTGGAGGGGGGGACAGATACGCAGTATTTT.

The rearrangement joins TRBV7-2 to TRBJ1-5; 8 bases fit TRBD1. CDR1 is SGHTA, CDR2 FQGNSA, per germline. There are 16 residues in the CDR3. After removal of 0 bases from V and 6 bases from J, the junction contained 7 bases not matched to a gene. In DNA, the CDR3 is TGTGCCAGCAGCTTAGCAGGCAGGGGGCGCTCTCAGCCCCAGCATTTT. This sequence encodes CASSLAGRGRSQPQHF.

The chain links TRBV6-6 to TRBJ1-6; D is possibly TRBD1 (6 bases). V was shortened by 5 bases and J by 13 bases, with 12 bases between the two germline ends. In germline, CDR1 is MNHNY, CDR2 SVGAGI (reference sequence). CDR3 size: 12 residues. The CDR3 region has the DNA TGTGCCAGCAGTACGGGGGCGGGGCCCCTCCACTTT. Amino acids: CASSTGAGPLHF.

This clone was picked up a small number of times. The genes are TRBV12-5 and TRBJ2-2, with D tentatively TRBD2 (5 bases). The V end was cut by 8 bases, the J end by 6 bases, with 13 bases between. This CDR3 has 13 amino acids. In germline, CDR1 is LGHNT, CDR2 FRNRAP. The CDR3 is CASMLAGAGELFF. CDR3 in DNA: TGTGCTAGTATGCTAGCCGGGGCCGGGGAGCTGTTTTTT.

This chain connects TRBV27 to TRBJ1-2, with 7 bases that match TRBD1. V gave up 5 bases and J gave up 7 bases; unmatched junction bases: 10. The CDR3 is made up of 14 amino acids. From germline, CDR1 is MNHEY and CDR2 SMNVEV (reference sequence). CDR3 sequence (DNA): TGTGCCAGCAGTAATCCCGGGACAGTTGGTGGCTACACCTTC. As protein: CASSNPGTVGGYTF.

The chain joins TRBV27 to TRBJ1-3; perhaps TRBD1 as D (5 bases). The CDR3 covers 21 residues. V lost 2 bases and J 0 bases, leaving 26 bases between the germline ends. CDR1 is MNHEY, CDR2 SMNVEV, per germline (reference sequence). CDR3 region: CASSLRFIVETGLGSGNTIYF. CDR3 nucleotides: TGTGCCAGCAGTTTAAGGTTCATCGTGGAAACAGGCCTAGGCTCTGGAAACACCATATATTTT.